The 8 T cell receptor beta chains presented below share a single source sample, sequenced in a study of blood T cell repertoires in COVID-19. The method was immunoSEQ multiplex PCR; TCRdb's version includes in-frame clones alone and lacks a portion of them. The sample holds about 180,000 clones, around four fifths seen once. The sequenced sample was peripheral blood. Receptors originate from a woman in her seventies with COVID-19, enrolled during active disease.

This clone was seen just once. The chain is built from TRBV2 and TRBJ2-2, with D maybe TRBD1 (5 bases). The ends were cut back, 6 bases at V and 5 bases at J, with 10 bases in the middle. Germline lookup yields CDR1 SNHLY and CDR2 FYNNEI. The CDR3 is made up of 13 amino acids. The DNA for the CDR3 is TGTGCCAGCAGGGGGCAATGGACCGGGGAGCTGTTTTTT. Amino acids: CASRGQWTGELFF.

In the case of this clone: A read error may produce the germline difference seen at one junction end. The V call is TRBV30, the J call TRBJ2-7, with D possibly TRBD1 on 6 matching bases. CDR1 and CDR2 from the germline V gene are GTSNPN and SVGIG (reference sequence). The CDR3 is 12 residues long. The CDR3 sequence is CAWSSDSIKFNF. The CDR3 DNA follows: TGTGCCTGGAGTTCGGACAGCATCAAATTTAACTTC.

This clone was counted a few times. The chain couples TRBV9 to TRBJ2-3; 10 nucleotides align to TRBD1. The CDR3 loop spans 15 amino acids. Germline V gives CDR1 SGDLS, CDR2 YYNGEE. V shed 1 base, J shed 6 bases, and the junction held 5 bases outside the gene matches. CDR3: CASSVRDRGADTQYF. The CDR3 DNA reads TGTGCCAGCAGCGTAAGGGACAGGGGAGCGGATACGCAGTATTTT. Complete variable domain (other parts from reference TRBV9 and TRBJ2-3): DSGVTQTPKHLITATGQRVTLRCSPRSGDLSVYWYQQSLDQGLQFLIQYYNGEERAKGNILERFSAQQFPDLHSELNLSSLELGDSALYFCASSVRDRGADTQYFGPGTRLTVL.

The chain uses TRBV6-5 and TRBJ1-1; D is unresolved. Germline V CDR1 and CDR2: MNHEY, SVGAGI. V was pared by 6 bases and J by 6 bases, with 14 bases between. The CDR3 runs to 13 residues. CDR3 loop: CASRAPPFPEAFF. CDR3 bases: TGTGCCAGCAGGGCCCCCCCCTTTCCTGAAGCTTTCTTT.

The chain employs TRBV9 and TRBJ1-2; TRBD1 matches at 8 bases. From germline, CDR1 is SGDLS and CDR2 YYNGEE. The CDR3 has 22 residues. After removal of 3 bases from V and 1 base from J, the junction contained 26 bases not matched to a gene. The CDR3 reads CASSASRRTPGTGSPLNYGYTF. Here the CDR3 DNA reads TGTGCCAGCAGCGCATCCCGACGCACACCCGGGACAGGCTCGCCGCTTAACTATGGCTACACCTTC.

The chain carries TRBV18 and TRBJ2-2; 9 nucleotides match TRBD1. CDR1 and CDR2 (germline): KGHSH, LQKENI. This CDR3 region has 16 residues. V was clipped by 0 bases and J by 4 bases; unmatched bases: 3. The CDR3 here is CASSPPGQGSTGELFF. The CDR3, as DNA: TGTGCCAGCTCACCACCGGGACAGGGCTCCACCGGGGAGCTGTTTTTT.

J is TRBJ2-4 and V is TRBV27, with 7 nucleotides matching TRBD2. The CDR3 runs 18 residues. V lost 0 bases and J lost 5; bases outside the gene matches: 13. Germline assignment: CDR1 MNHEY and CDR2 SMNVEV (reference sequence). CDR3 DNA sequence: TGTGCCAGCAGTTTATCGGCTTCGAAGGGCGGGAGCCAAAACATTCAGTACTTC. Its translation is CASSLSASKGGSQNIQYF.

The V and J genes are TRBV2 and TRBJ2-5; TRBD1 aligns across 8 bases. Germline CDR1 is SNHLY and CDR2 is FYNNEI. This CDR3 has 13 residues. The junction had 5 bases not matched to a gene; V was cut back by 6 bases and J by 5 bases. This chain's CDR3 is CASSPDRVETQYF. CDR3 sequence (DNA): TGTGCCAGCAGCCCGGACAGGGTGGAGACCCAGTACTTC.